This passage covers 23 T cell receptor beta chains from one sample sequenced in a study of shared clonotypes between healthy human individuals. Clones were sequenced by immunoSEQ multiplex PCR, and TCRdb holds only the in-frame ones, with some missing. Among about 380,000 clones, 96% were seen once, and the ten largest hold approximately 0.3%. The sample was memory CD8+ T cells sorted from blood. Subset of the sample: CD45RO+ cells pooled with CCR7-negative TemRA cells. All receptors come from a young man in good health.

The chain combines TRBV5-4 with TRBJ2-1; no clear D. This CDR3 comprises 15 residues. Between the trimmed V and J ends, which lost 2 bases and 3 bases, there was a span of 12 bases. Germline loops: CDR1 SGHNT, CDR2 YYREEE (reference sequence). The DNA of the CDR3 is TGTGCCAGCAGCTTCCTCCGCTCGGGCTACAATGAGCAGTTCTTC. Translation: CASSFLRSGYNEQFF.

V is TRBV5-1 and J is TRBJ2-3, with 15 bases aligning to TRBD2. Germline V lookup: CDR1 SGHRS, CDR2 YFSETQ. V dropped 4 bases and J dropped 3; count of bases not matched to a gene: 9. The length of the CDR3 is 18 residues. Here the CDR3 DNA reads TGCGCCAGCAGCATTGGACTAGCGGGAGGGGAAGGGACAGATACGCAGTATTTT. It codes for CASSIGLAGGEGTDTQYF.

This clone appeared once. At one boundary the junction diverges from the germline segment, which might be a read error. The rearrangement links TRBV19 to TRBJ2-1; TRBD2 matches 10 bases. Germline V gene sequence: CDR1 LNHDA, CDR2 SQIVND (reference sequence). The CDR3 spans 16 residues. CDR3 nucleotides: TGTGCCAGTAGTCCCCTAGCGGGAGCCTCCAACAATGAGCAGTTCTTC. Translated: CASSPLAGASNNEQFF.

The chain combines TRBV27 with TRBJ2-2, with D unresolved. V was trimmed by 3 bases and J by 6 bases, leaving 5 bases between them. The CDR3 contains 12 residues. The germline V gene encodes CDR1 MNHEY and CDR2 SMNVEV (reference sequence). CDR3 nucleotides: TGTGCCAGCAGTTTCCCGGCCGGGGAGCTGTTTTTT. Protein: CASSFPAGELFF.

This chain links TRBV5-1 with TRBJ2-1; 10 nucleotides agree with TRBD1. The CDR3 covers 13 residues. V gave up 9 bases and J gave up 3 bases; unmatched junction bases: 3. Germline V CDR1 and CDR2: SGHRS, YFSETQ. The CDR3 reads CATGQGGYNEQFF. Written as DNA, the CDR3 is TGCGCCACCGGACAGGGGGGCTACAATGAGCAGTTCTTC.

This clone was detected only once. The J gene is TRBJ1-5, the V gene TRBV6-5; 7 bases fit TRBD1. V lost 6 bases to trimming and J lost 4 bases; unmatched junction nucleotides: 9. The germline CDR1 and CDR2 sequences are MNHEY and SVGAGI. CDR3 length: 15 residues. CDR3: CASRPDRVGNQPQHF. Here the CDR3 DNA reads TGTGCCAGCAGACCCGACAGGGTGGGTAATCAGCCCCAGCATTTT.

The rearrangement links TRBV21-1 to TRBJ2-2. TRBV21-1 is a pseudogene locus. This CDR3 is built from 16 residues. The CDR3 DNA reads TGTGCCAGCAGCAAACAAGGCCGATCGAACACCGGGGAGCTGTTTTTT. It translates to CASSKQGRSNTGELFF.

The chain recombines TRBV6-5 with TRBJ2-3; a possible D gene is TRBD2 (5 bases). Germline V gene lookup returns CDR1 MNHEY and CDR2 SVGAGI. The V end was cut by 4 bases, the J end by 0 bases, with 11 bases between. This CDR3 region has 15 residues. CDR3 region: CASSFRGASTDTQYF. The CDR3 DNA is TGTGCCAGCAGTTTCCGGGGAGCTAGCACAGATACGCAGTATTTT.

This chain uses TRBV5-1 with TRBJ2-3, with D possibly TRBD2 on 5 matching bases. Germline assignment: CDR1 SGHRS and CDR2 YFSETQ. The CDR3 consists of 15 residues. V lost 4 bases and J lost 0, with 12 bases in between. The CDR3: CASSTASSSTDTQYF. DNA for the CDR3: TGCGCCAGCAGCACCGCTAGCAGTAGCACAGATACGCAGTATTTT.

The gene calls are TRBV19 and TRBJ1-1; a weak D match, TRBD1 (5 bases). The CDR3 is made up of 13 amino acids. Deletions cut 9 bases from V and 4 bases from J, with 15 bases between. Germline V gene data show CDR1 as LNHDA and CDR2 as SQIVND (reference sequence). In DNA form, the CDR3 reads TGTGCCAGCTGTCAGGGAGGGAGCACTGAAGCTTTCTTT. This translates into CASCQGGSTEAFF. Together with reference TRBV19 and TRBJ1-1, the CDR3 gives the full variable domain: DGGITQSPKYLFRKEGQNVTLSCEQNLNHDAMYWYRQDPGQGLRLIYYSQIVNDFQKGDIAEGYSVSREKKESFPLTVTSAQKNPTAFYLCASCQGGSTEAFFGQGTRLTVV.

This clone was counted once. The chain carries TRBV15 and TRBJ2-7; tentative D call: TRBD2 (6 bases). The CDR3 loop spans 16 amino acids. V was clipped by 1 base and J by 3 bases, with 16 bases between them. The germline gives CDR1 LNHNV, CDR2 YYDKDF (reference sequence). The CDR3 DNA is TGTGCCACCAGCAGAGTAGGAGGGGAGTTCGGCTACGAGCAGTACTTC. This translates into CATSRVGGEFGYEQYF.

The chain has TRBV29-1 and TRBJ2-7; tentative D call: TRBD1 (5 bases). V lost 4 bases and J 2 bases, leaving 9 bases between the germline ends. This CDR3 contains 12 residues. CDR1 SQVTM and CDR2 ANQGSEA come from the germline V gene. For the CDR3, the DNA is TGCAGCGTTGGCAGGGCTACCTACGAGCAGTACTTC. As protein: CSVGRATYEQYF.

The rearrangement uses TRBV5-1 and TRBJ2-7, with a weak D call TRBD2 (5 bases). In germline, CDR1 is SGHRS, CDR2 YFSETQ. Deletions cut 3 bases from V and 5 bases from J, with 15 bases between. The CDR3 contains 14 residues. In DNA form, the CDR3 reads TGCGCCAGCAGCTCCGCCCCGGGAACCCACGAGCAGTACTTC. It specifies CASSSAPGTHEQYF.

This clone was seen once. CDR3: CASSSRNPTDTQYF. The CDR3 nucleotides read TGTGCCAGCAGCTCCCGGAACCCCACAGATACGCAGTATTTT. V gene TRBV7-2 combines with J gene TRBJ2-3, with D unclear. Germline assignment: CDR1 SGHTA and CDR2 FQGNSA. V dropped 4 bases and J dropped 2 bases, with 10 bases sitting between them. This CDR3 contains 14 residues.

V gene TRBV2 combines with J gene TRBJ2-2; no reliable D call. The V end lost 7 bases, the J end lost 6 bases, and 12 bases lay between the germline ends. CDR3 length equals 13 residues. Germline V gene sequence: CDR1 SNHLY, CDR2 FYNNEI. CDR3 residues: CASTRGWAGELFF. The DNA for the CDR3 is TGTGCCAGCACCCGTGGGTGGGCCGGGGAGCTGTTTTTT.

The J gene is TRBJ2-5, the V gene TRBV18, with D uncertain. Germline V gives CDR1 KGHSH, CDR2 LQKENI. There are 12 residues in the CDR3. V shed 4 bases and J shed 1 base, with 4 bases lying between them. In DNA, the CDR3 is TGTGCCAGCTCACGTATCCAAGAGACCCAGTACTTC. It yields the protein CASSRIQETQYF.

The chain recombines TRBV28 with TRBJ1-2; perhaps TRBD1 as D (5 bases). V was shortened by 5 bases and J by 8 bases, with 12 bases between the two germline ends. CDR3 length: 12 residues. Per the germline V gene, CDR1 is MDHEN and CDR2 is SYDVKM. The CDR3 region has the DNA TGTGCCAGCAGTACCAGGGTGGAAGGCTACACCTTC. It encodes CASSTRVEGYTF.

The rearrangement joins TRBV5-6 to TRBJ2-7, with D possibly being TRBD1 or TRBD2 (5 bases each). CDR3 length: 16 amino acids. The germline V gene encodes CDR1 SGHDT and CDR2 YYEEEE. V gave up 6 bases and J gave up 0 bases, with 19 bases separating them. For the CDR3, the DNA is TGTGCCAGCAACCCCGCTGGGACCCTACTCTCCTACGAGCAGTACTTC. Amino acids: CASNPAGTLLSYEQYF.

The chain has TRBV30 and TRBJ2-7; weak D call: TRBD1 (6 bases). V lost 1 base and J lost 0, with 7 bases in between. CDR1 is GTSNPN and CDR2 is SVGIG in the germline V gene (reference sequence). This CDR3 has 13 amino acids. The chain's CDR3 is CAWSGDNSYEQYF. Written as DNA, the CDR3 is TGTGCCTGGAGTGGGGACAACTCCTACGAGCAGTACTTC.

V and J are TRBV28 and TRBJ2-7, with 8 positions matching TRBD2. CDR3 size: 11 residues. V shed 11 bases and J 3 bases; nucleotides not matched to a gene: 3. Germline CDR1 is MDHEN and CDR2 is SYDVKM. This CDR3 reads CADGGGYEQYF. CDR3 coding DNA: TGTGCCGACGGGGGGGGCTACGAGCAGTACTTC.

The gene calls are TRBV6-6 and TRBJ2-5; TRBD2 is a possible D gene (5 bases). V was clipped by 7 bases and J by 3 bases, with 12 bases between them. Germline-derived CDR1 and CDR2 are MNHNY and SVGAGI (reference sequence). This CDR3 is 13 amino acids long. The DNA for the CDR3 is TGTGCCAGCACACAGCGGAAGGAAGAGACCCAGTACTTC. It specifies CASTQRKEETQYF.

This chain links TRBV28 with TRBJ2-7; D assignment may be TRBD1 or TRBD2 (5 bases each). Trimming left V 3 bases short and J 0 bases short, with 9 bases between. Germline-derived CDR1 and CDR2 are MDHEN and SYDVKM. The CDR3 spans 14 residues. The DNA for the CDR3 is TGTGCCAGCAGTTTCGGGGACGTCTCCTACGAGCAGTACTTC. The encoded protein is CASSFGDVSYEQYF. The full variable domain, with the rest looked up from reference TRBV28 and TRBJ2-7, is DVKVTQSSRYLVKRTGEKVFLECVQDMDHENMFWYRQDPGLGLRLIYFSYDVKMKEKGDIPEGYSVSREKKERFSLILESASTNQTSMYLCASSFGDVSYEQYFGPGTRLTVT.

This clone was detected only once. The chain combines TRBV19 with TRBJ1-1; TRBD1 might be the D (5 bases). The germline V and J ends were trimmed by 3 bases and 3 bases, with 14 bases remaining between them. Germline V gene data show CDR1 as LNHDA and CDR2 as SQIVND (reference sequence). There are 15 residues in the CDR3. CDR3 amino acids: CASSIARGVHTEAFF. As DNA, the CDR3 is TGTGCCAGTAGTATTGCTCGGGGGGTACACACTGAAGCTTTCTTT.